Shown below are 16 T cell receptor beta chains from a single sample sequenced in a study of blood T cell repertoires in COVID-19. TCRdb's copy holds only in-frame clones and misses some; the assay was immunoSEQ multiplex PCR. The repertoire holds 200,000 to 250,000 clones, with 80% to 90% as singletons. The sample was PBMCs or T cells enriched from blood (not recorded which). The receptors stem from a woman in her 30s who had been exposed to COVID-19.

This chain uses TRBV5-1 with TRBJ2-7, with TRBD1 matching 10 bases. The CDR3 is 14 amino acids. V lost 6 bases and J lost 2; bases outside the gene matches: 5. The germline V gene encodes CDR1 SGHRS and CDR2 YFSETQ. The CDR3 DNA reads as TGCGCCAGCAAAGGACAGGGGGTAGCCTACGAGCAGTACTTC. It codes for CASKGQGVAYEQYF.

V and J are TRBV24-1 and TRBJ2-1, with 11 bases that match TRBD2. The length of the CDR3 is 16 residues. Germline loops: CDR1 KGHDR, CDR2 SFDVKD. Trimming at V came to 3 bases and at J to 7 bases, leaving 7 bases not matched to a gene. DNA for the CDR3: TGTGCCACCAGTGATCAATGGGGACTAGCGGCAAATGAGCAGTTCTTC. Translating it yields CATSDQWGLAANEQFF.

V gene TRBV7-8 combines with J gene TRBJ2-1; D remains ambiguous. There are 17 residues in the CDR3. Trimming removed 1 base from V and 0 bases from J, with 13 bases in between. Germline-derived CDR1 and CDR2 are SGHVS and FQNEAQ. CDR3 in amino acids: CASSLGLRRGSYNEQFF. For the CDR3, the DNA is TGTGCCAGCAGCTTAGGCCTTCGAAGAGGCTCCTACAATGAGCAGTTCTTC.

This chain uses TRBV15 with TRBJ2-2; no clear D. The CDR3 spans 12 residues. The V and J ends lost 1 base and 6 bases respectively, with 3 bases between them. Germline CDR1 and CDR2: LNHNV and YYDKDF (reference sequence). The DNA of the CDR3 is TGTGCCACCAGCAGAGGAGCCGGGGAGCTGTTTTTT. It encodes CATSRGAGELFF.

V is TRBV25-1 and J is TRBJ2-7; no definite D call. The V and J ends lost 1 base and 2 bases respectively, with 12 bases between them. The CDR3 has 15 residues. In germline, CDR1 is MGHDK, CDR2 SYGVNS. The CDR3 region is CASSESRHGTYEQYF. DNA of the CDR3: TGTGCCAGCAGTGAATCCCGCCACGGTACCTACGAGCAGTACTTC.

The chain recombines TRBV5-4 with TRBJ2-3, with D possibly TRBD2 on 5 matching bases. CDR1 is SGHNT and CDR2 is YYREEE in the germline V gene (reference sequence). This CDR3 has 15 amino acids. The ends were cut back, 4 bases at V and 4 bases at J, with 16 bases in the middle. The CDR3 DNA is TGTGCCAGCAGCATCGGACTGCAAATTGCAGATACGCAGTATTTT. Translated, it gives CASSIGLQIADTQYF.

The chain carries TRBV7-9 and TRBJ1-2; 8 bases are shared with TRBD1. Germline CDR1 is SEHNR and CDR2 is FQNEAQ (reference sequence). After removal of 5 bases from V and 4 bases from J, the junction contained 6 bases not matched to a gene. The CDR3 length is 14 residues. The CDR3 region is CASSSGQGLYGYTF. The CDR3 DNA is TGTGCCAGCAGCAGCGGACAGGGCCTCTATGGCTACACCTTC.

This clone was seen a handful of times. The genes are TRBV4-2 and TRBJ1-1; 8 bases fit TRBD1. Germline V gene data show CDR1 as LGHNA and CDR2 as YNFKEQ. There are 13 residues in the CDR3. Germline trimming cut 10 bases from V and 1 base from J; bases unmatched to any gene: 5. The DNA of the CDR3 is TGTGCCACTCGCGGACAGGGGAACACTGAAGCTTTCTTT. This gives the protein CATRGQGNTEAFF.

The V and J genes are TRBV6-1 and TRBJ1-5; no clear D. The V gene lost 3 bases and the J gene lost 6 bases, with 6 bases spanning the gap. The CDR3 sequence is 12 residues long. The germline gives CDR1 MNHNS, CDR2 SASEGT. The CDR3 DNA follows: TGTGCCAGCAGTGATTGGGCTCAGCCCCAGCATTTT. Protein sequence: CASSDWAQPQHF.

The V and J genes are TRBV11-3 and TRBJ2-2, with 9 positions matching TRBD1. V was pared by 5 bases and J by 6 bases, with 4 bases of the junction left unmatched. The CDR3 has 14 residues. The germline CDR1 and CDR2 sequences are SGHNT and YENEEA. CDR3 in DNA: TGTGCCAGCAGCCGGGACAGGGTCGCCGGGGAGCTGTTTTTT. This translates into CASSRDRVAGELFF.

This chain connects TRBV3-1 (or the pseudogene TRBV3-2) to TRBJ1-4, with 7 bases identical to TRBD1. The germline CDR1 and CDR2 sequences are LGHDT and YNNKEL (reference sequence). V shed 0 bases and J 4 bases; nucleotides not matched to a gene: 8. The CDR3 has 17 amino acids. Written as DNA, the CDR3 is TGTGCCAGCAGCCAAGAAATAGGGGGCTTTAGTAATGAAAAACTGTTTTTT. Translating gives CASSQEIGGFSNEKLFF.

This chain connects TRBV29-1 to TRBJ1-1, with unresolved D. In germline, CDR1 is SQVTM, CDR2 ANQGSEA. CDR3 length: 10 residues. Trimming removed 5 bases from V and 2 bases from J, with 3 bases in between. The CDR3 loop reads CSVSNTEAFF. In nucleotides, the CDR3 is TGCAGCGTTTCAAACACTGAAGCTTTCTTT.

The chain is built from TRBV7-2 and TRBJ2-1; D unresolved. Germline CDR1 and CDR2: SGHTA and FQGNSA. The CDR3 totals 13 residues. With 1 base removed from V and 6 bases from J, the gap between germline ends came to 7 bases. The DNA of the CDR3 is TGTGCCAGCAGCTTAGAAGCCGGCAATGAGCAGTTCTTC. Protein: CASSLEAGNEQFF.

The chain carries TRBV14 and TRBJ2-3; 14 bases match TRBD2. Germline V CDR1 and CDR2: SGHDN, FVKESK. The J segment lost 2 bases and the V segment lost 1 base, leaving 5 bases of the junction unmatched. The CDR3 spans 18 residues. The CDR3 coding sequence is TGTGCCAGCAGCCAAGTGGGACTAGCGGGAGTTAACACAGATACGCAGTATTTT. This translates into CASSQVGLAGVNTDTQYF.

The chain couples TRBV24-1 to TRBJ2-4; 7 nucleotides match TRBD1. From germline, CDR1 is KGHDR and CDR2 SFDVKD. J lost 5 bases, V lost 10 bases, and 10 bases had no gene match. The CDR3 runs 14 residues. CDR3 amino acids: CATSGGVEENIQYF. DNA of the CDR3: TGTGCCACATCAGGGGGTGTAGAGGAAAACATTCAGTACTTC.

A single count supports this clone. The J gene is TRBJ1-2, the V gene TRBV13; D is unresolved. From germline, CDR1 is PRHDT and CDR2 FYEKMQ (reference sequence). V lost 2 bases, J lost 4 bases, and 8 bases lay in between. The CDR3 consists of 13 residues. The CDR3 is CASSLSQFYGYTF. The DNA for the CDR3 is TGTGCCAGCAGCTTATCCCAATTCTATGGCTACACCTTC.